The sequence of this T cell receptor beta chain was determined in a study of T cells in localized non-small cell lung cancer (dated by TCRdb to about 2020). A note on the overall study: The study analyzed T cell repertoires of about 230 early-stage NSCLC patients, comparing tumors and uninvolved tumor-adjacent lungs. The cohort consisted of 200 to 250 treatment-naive NSCLC patients whose localized lung tumors had been resected. Of the NSCLC patients, 120 to 150 were male and about a hundred were female, and the mean age was around 66 years. Here is what the overall study found, with its caveats: Longer overall survival was associated with higher blood T cell density, whereas shorter survival was associated with higher adjacent-lung clonality. Because multi-region tumor sequencing was not performed, intratumor heterogeneity could not be ruled out. Because the study design was exploratory, TCR variables were selected using unadjusted p-values without false-discovery rate correction. A median of about 53 of the top 100 tumor clones were detected in paired uninvolved adjacent lung, and around 30 of these tumor clones were also found among the top 100 clones of the paired uninvolved adjacent lung. Uninvolved tumor-adjacent lung showed the highest T cell clonality, higher than tumor, which suggests more focused antigenic responses in the uninvolved tumor-adjacent lung.

In the case of this clone: Its antigen is currently not known. The record has no base qualities; no much larger clone is one base away.

TCR beta CDR3 regions were sequenced from DNA using the immunoSEQ Assay. From the authors' description of their analysis: To compute T cell density, TCR beta template counts were normalized to usable DNA, which was estimated by amplifying housekeeping genes. Richness was estimated with the preseqR package, extrapolating to 400,000 templates for PBMC samples and 120,000 templates for tissue samples. Clonality was taken to be one minus Pielou's evenness. Tissue-enriched TCRs were identified by differential abundance testing using productive amino-acid clonotypes, minimum total count 5 and alpha 0.1. The Jaccard Index and the Morisita Overlap Index were used to measure how much the repertoires overlapped between compartments. TCR beta CDR3s were clustered by GLIPH together with public tetramer-defined viral CDR3s, and at least three viral sequences plus V-gene enrichment were required for viral motifs. TCRdb took this table from immuneACCESS and kept in-frame rearrangements with V and J called. Such tables lack part of the clones; where checked against another copy, unresolved V genes explain under half of the gap, and the rest is unexplained. That table furnishes V, J and clone size, whereas the DNA furnished D and trimming. The sample records 35,000 to 50,000 clones, more than 75% of which are singletons. In total, the top ten clones hold 30% to 40% of the sample.

At diagnosis, tumor, uninvolved tumor-adjacent lung and peripheral blood were collected and then preserved as a mix of FFPE and fresh-frozen material. For TCR repertoire profiling, blood samples were analyzed as peripheral blood mononuclear cells. The cysteine opens and the phenylalanine closes a CDR3 of 11 amino acids. Only CDR3 DNA remains: 33 bases, in frame from the first base. Reading the germline V gene gives CDR1 MNHEY and CDR2 SVGAGI. The V and J ends are trimmed by 6 bases and 9 bases, leaving 9 bases between them. The input for sequencing was PBMCs, taken before any cancer treatment. This chain is built from TRBV6-5 and TRBJ2-1, and perhaps TRBD2 as D gene, on 5 matching bases. The origin of this receptor is a woman aged 40-69 years with stage II squamous cell lung carcinoma. CDR3 region: CASSTRGEQFF. Here is the DNA: TGTGCCAGCAGCACCCGGGGTGAGCAGTTCTTC.